This record concerns one T cell receptor (beta chain) sequence. This specimen belongs to a study of OX40 agonist ivuxolimab in advanced cancers. Looking at the study overall: The diagnoses of dose-escalation patients were hepatocellular carcinoma, melanoma, renal cell or head and neck cancer. Under the entry rules, prior anti-PD-1, anti-PD-L1 or anti-CTLA-4 therapy was allowed, and less than 50% had some. Two patients with cutaneous melanoma and one with hepatocellular carcinoma, three in total, showed partial responses.

The CDR3 length is 11 residues. J gave up 14 bases and V 6 bases, and 6 bases lay outside the gene matches. CDR1 MGHDK and CDR2 SYGVNS come from the germline V gene. Here immunoSEQ multiplex PCR was the method, and the copy in TCRdb shows in-frame clones only, minus some. The sample records some 110,000 clones, around 92% being singletons. No patient had autoimmune disease or received systemic immunosuppression. This clonotype was obtained from an adult with an advanced solid tumor such as melanoma, head and neck, liver or kidney cancer. The V gene is TRBV25-1, the J gene TRBJ1-4; 7 nucleotides align to TRBD1. The sample consisted of CD4+ or CD8+ T cells sorted from blood, taken in a trial of the OX40 agonist ivuxolimab. The CDR3 DNA reads TGTGCCAGCAGGGACAGGAAGACGCTGTTTTTT. Its translation is CASRDRKTLFF.